The sequence of this TCR beta chain was determined in a study of blood T cell repertoires in COVID-19. Study-wide background: The United States, Italy and Spain were the sources of the acute and convalescent COVID-19 samples. T cells, B-cell-depleted T cells, or PBMCs supplied cDNA or gDNA.

Trimming removed 7 bases at V and 3 bases at J, with 15 bases between. The CDR3 runs to 13 residues. Germline CDR1 reads GTSNPN; CDR2 reads SVGIG (reference sequence). Authors' processing steps: Estimation of nucleated cell counts was performed using reference gene primer amplification. Measured with immunoSEQ multiplex PCR; TCRdb has only the in-frame clones, and not every one. The V and J calls and the clone size are those of that table, but D and trimming were determined from the DNA. This table holds roughly 100,000 clones, around 84% found once. The rearrangement joins TRBV30 to TRBJ1-2; perhaps TRBD1 as D (5 bases). The TCR comes from a woman of 80 years or more with acute or convalescent COVID-19. Source material: peripheral blood. CDR3 nucleotides: TGTGCCTTCCTCCCCCCAGGGCACTATGGCTACACCTTC. Translating it yields CAFLPPGHYGYTF.